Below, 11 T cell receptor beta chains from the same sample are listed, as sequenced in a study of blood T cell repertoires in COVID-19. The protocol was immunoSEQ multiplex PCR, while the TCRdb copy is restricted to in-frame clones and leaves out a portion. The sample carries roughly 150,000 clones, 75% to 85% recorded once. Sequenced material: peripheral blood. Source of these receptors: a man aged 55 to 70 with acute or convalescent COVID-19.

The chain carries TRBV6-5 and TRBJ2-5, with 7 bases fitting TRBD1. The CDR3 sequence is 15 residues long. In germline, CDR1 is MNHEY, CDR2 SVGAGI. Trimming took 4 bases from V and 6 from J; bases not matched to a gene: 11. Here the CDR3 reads CASSSPKQGKQTQYF. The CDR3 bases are TGTGCCAGCAGTTCTCCGAAACAGGGGAAACAGACCCAGTACTTC.

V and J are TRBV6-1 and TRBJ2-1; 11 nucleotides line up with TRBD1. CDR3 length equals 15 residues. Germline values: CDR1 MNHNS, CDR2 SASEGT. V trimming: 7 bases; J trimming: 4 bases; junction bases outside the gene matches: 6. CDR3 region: CASKRRDRGYNEQFF. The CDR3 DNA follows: TGTGCCAGCAAACGACGGGACAGGGGGTACAATGAGCAGTTCTTC.

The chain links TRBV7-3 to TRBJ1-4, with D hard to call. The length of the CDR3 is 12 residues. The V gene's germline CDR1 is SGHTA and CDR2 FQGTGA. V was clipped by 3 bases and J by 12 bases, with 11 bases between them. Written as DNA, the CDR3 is TGTGCCAGCAGCTTGAGGGTCGGCGAACTGTTTTTT. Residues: CASSLRVGELFF.

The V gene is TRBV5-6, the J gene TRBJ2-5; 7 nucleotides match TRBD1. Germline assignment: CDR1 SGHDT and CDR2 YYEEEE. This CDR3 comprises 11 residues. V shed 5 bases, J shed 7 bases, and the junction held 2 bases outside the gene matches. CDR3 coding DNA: TGTGCCAGCAGGAGACAGGGGACCCAGTACTTC. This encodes CASRRQGTQYF. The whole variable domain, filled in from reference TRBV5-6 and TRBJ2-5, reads DAGVTQSPTHLIKTRGQQVTLRCSPKSGHDTVSWYQQALGQGPQFIFQYYEEEERQRGNFPDRFSGHQFPNYSSELNVNALLLGDSALYLCASRRQGTQYFGPGTRLLVL.

CDR3 sequence: CASSRDINYGYTF. DNA for the CDR3: TGTGCCAGCAGCCGGGACATTAACTATGGCTACACCTTC. The chain recombines TRBV25-1 with TRBJ1-2; D is possibly TRBD1 (6 bases). Germline V lookup: CDR1 MGHDK, CDR2 SYGVNS. The V and J ends lost 6 bases and 1 base respectively, with 9 bases between them. The CDR3 consists of 13 residues.

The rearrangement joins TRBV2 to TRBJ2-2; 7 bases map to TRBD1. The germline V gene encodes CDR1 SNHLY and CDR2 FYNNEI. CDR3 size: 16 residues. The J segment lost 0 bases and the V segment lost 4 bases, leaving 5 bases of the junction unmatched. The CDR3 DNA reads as TGTGCCAGCAGTGGACACAGGGGCACGAACACCGGGGAGCTGTTTTTT. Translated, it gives CASSGHRGTNTGELFF.

The CDR3 reads CASSIRTGWLDGYTF. The CDR3 nucleotides read TGTGCCAGTAGTATCCGGACAGGGTGGTTAGATGGCTACACCTTC. The chain links TRBV19 to TRBJ1-2; 8 positions match TRBD1. V dropped 3 bases and J dropped 6; count of bases not matched to a gene: 9. This CDR3 contains 15 residues. The germline CDR1 and CDR2 sequences are LNHDA and SQIVND (reference sequence).

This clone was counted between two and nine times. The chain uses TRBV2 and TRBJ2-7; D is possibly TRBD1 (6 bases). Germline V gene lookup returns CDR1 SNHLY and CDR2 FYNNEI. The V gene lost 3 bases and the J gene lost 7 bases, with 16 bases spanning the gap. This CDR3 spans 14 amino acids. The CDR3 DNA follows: TGTGCCAGCAGTGATCTCGAGGGGGTAGGGGAGCAGTACTTC. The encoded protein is CASSDLEGVGEQYF.

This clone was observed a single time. The CDR3 coding sequence is TGTGCCAGCAGCCTGAGAGCGAACGGGGAGACCCAGTACTTC. It codes for CASSLRANGETQYF. The V call is TRBV7-2, the J call TRBJ2-5; D gene ambiguous. Germline CDR1 is SGHTA and CDR2 is FQGNSA. The CDR3 has 14 residues. The V gene lost 5 bases and the J gene lost 5 bases, with 15 bases spanning the gap.

The DNA of the CDR3 is TGTGCCAGCAGTTTACAGGGGATCTCTGGAAACACCATATATTTT. It translates to CASSLQGISGNTIYF. The V gene is TRBV28, the J gene TRBJ1-3; possible D gene TRBD1, 6 bases. Germline V gene data show CDR1 as MDHEN and CDR2 as SYDVKM. The ends were cut back, 2 bases at V and 0 bases at J, with 8 bases in the middle. This CDR3 has 15 amino acids.

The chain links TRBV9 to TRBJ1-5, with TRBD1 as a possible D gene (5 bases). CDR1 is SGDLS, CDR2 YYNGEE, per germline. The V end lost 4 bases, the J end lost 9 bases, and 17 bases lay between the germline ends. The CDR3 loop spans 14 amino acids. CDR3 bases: TGTGCCAGCAGCCCGCACGGGGGAGCGGGGCCCCAGCATTTT. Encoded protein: CASSPHGGAGPQHF.